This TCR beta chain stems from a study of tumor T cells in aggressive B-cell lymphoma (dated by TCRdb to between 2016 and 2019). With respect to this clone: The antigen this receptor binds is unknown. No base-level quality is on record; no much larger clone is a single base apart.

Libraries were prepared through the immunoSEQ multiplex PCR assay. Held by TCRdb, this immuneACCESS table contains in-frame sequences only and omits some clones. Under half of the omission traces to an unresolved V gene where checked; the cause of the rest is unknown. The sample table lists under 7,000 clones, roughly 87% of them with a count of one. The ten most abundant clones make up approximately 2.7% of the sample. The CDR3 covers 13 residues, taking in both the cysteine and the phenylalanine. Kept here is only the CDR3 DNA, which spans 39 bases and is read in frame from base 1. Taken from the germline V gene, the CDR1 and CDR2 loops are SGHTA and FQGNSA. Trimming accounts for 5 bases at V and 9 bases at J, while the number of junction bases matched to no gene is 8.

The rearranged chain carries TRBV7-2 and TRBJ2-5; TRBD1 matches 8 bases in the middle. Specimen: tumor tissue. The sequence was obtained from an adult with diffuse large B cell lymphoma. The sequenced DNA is TGTGCCAGCAGCGAGCCCAACAGGGGGTCCCAGTACTTC. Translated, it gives CASSEPNRGSQYF.